The source of this T cell receptor beta chain is a study of OX40 agonist ivuxolimab in advanced cancers. On the study more broadly: In this cohort, patients received ivuxolimab, an agonistic anti-OX40 (CD134) antibody. Ivuxolimab was administered intravenously to patients at 0.01 to 10 mg/kg every 2 weeks.

To note about this clone: Its antigen is as yet unknown.

Germline V gene lookup returns CDR1 LNHNV and CDR2 YYDKDF (reference sequence). The CDR3 runs to 17 residues. After removal of 2 bases from V and 1 base from J, the junction contained 6 bases not matched to a gene. Clones were read by immunoSEQ multiplex PCR, and TCRdb kept only the in-frame ones, dropping some. The sample lists approximately 90,000 clones, about 88% occurring once. General study points: Expanded peripheral T cell antigen specificity was not determined.

No patient had autoimmune disease or received systemic immunosuppression. The rearrangement joins TRBV15 to TRBJ1-5; 9 nucleotides line up with TRBD1. The sequencing here drew on CD4+ or CD8+ T cells sorted from blood, taken in a trial of the OX40 agonist ivuxolimab. This receptor was obtained from an adult with an advanced solid tumor such as melanoma, head and neck, liver or kidney cancer. As DNA, the CDR3 is TGTGCCACCAGCAGACGCCGGGGACAGGGAAGCAATCAGCCCCAGCATTTT. It yields the protein CATSRRRGQGSNQPQHF.